This TCR beta chain was documented in a study of T cells after yellow fever vaccination. Whole-study context: The fractions with low cell numbers were processed using SMART-Seq v4 Ultra Low Input.

V was cut by 4 bases and J by 2 bases, with 19 bases left in between. The CDR3 extends over 17 amino acids. The germline V gene has CDR1 SGHVS and CDR2 FNYEAQ. TCR cDNA, made by 5'RACE template switching, carried an added universal primer site and UMIs. TCRdb re-derived calls from the 5' RACE reads in MiXCR, one entry per CDR3 protein. The sample gives just under 600,000 distinct CDR3 sequences, about 14% of which show up once; about 14% is in the top ten. This clonotype turned up a few times. The receptor's source is a man aged 25 to 45 who received the YFV17D yellow fever vaccine. The source material was PBMCs, sampled on the day of the yellow fever booster vaccination. The chain joins TRBV7-6 to TRBJ2-3; weak D call: TRBD2 (6 bases). The CDR3 is CASSSALASEDTDTQYF. CDR3 sequence (DNA): TGTGCCAGCAGCTCAGCGTTGGCTAGCGAGGACACAGATACGCAGTATTTT.